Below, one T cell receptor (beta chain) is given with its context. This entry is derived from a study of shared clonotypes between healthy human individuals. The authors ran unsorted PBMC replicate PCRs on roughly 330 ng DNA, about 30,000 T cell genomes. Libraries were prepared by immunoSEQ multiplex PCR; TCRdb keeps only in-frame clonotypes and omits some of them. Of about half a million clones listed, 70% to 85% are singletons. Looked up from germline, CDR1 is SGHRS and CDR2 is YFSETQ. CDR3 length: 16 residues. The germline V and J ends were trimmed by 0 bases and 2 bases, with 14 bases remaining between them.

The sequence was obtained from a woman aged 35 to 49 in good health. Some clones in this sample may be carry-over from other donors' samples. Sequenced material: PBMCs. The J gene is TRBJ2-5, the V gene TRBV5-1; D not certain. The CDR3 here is CASSLGATGGQETQYF. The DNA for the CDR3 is TGCGCCAGCAGCTTGGGGGCGACCGGTGGGCAAGAGACCCAGTACTTC.